This T cell receptor (beta chain) comes out of a study of CD8+CD57+ T cells in acquired aplastic anemia. The overall study: The mean DNA yield obtained from sorted CD4+ and CD8+ cells came to roughly 3.4 ug.

Patients chosen for sequencing had shown CD8+CD57+ cell expansion by flow cytometry. This clonotype was seen at least ten times. CDR3 and TCR beta VDJ profiling relied on a genomic DNA template. TCRdb analysed the reads with MiXCR anew, one entry per CDR3 protein. The data hold 150,000 to 200,000 distinct CDR3 sequences, with less than 50% observed a single time. The source of this sequence is a human donor with aplastic anemia. The sequenced material came from sorted CD4+, CD8+, or CD8+CD57+ T cells (not recorded which) from PBMCs.

CDR3 sequence: CASSWTGAIGEAFF. For the CDR3, the DNA is TGTGCCAGCAGCTGGACAGGGGCGATTGGTGAAGCTTTCTTT. The chain links TRBV7-2 to TRBJ1-1, with 9 bases identical to TRBD1. Germline V gene sequence: CDR1 SGHTA, CDR2 FQGNSA. J was trimmed by 7 bases and V by 4 bases; bases with no gene match: 7. The CDR3 is 14 amino acids.